A single sample gave rise to the 3 T cell receptor beta chains below, sequenced in a study of T cells in Graves' hyperthyroidism and ophthalmopathy. RNA transcripts provided the source from which TCR beta CDR3 regions were amplified. TCR CDR3 underwent first-round RT-PCR with the HTBI primer set. TCRdb analysed the multiplex PCR reads with MiXCR anew, one entry per CDR3 protein. The table has 300,000 or so distinct CDR3 sequences, around 17% seen once; the top ten hold roughly a third. The sequenced sample was blood. Receptors originate from a man younger than 45 with Graves' hyperthyroidism.

This clonotype was seen many times. The chain uses TRBV2 and TRBJ2-5; either TRBD1 or TRBD2 may fit D (6 bases each). Per the germline V gene, CDR1 is SNHLY and CDR2 is FYNNEI. The CDR3 spans 14 residues. V lost 11 bases and J 5 bases, leaving 21 bases between the germline ends. CDR3 loop: CASGTGAPSETQYF. In nucleotides, the CDR3 is TGTGCCTCCGGGACGGGGGCCCCGAGTGAGACCCAGTACTTC.

This clonotype was counted at least ten times. The genes are TRBV2 and TRBJ2-2; D perhaps matches TRBD2 (7 bases). Looked up from germline, CDR1 is SNHLY and CDR2 is FYNNEI. V was trimmed by 7 bases and J by 3 bases, leaving 12 bases between them. This CDR3 has 14 residues. DNA of the CDR3: TGTGCCAGCAAGGGGGAGGGAGACACCGGGGAGCTGTTTTTT. Amino acids: CASKGEGDTGELFF.

This clonotype has a count of ten or more. The gene calls are TRBV2 and TRBJ2-3; D perhaps matches TRBD2 (6 bases). The CDR3 has 12 residues. Germline lookup yields CDR1 SNHLY and CDR2 FYNNEI. The CDR3 spells CARDPGEDTQYF. The CDR3, as DNA: TGTGCTCGAGACCCGGGGGAGGATACGCAGTATTTT.